The 25 T cell receptor beta chains below all came from one sample that was sequenced in a study of technical replicates of blood from four donors. The table came from immunoSEQ multiplex PCR; TCRdb's copy has only in-frame clones and leaves some out. Found here are around 50,000 clones, around nine tenths of them singletons; the top ten hold 3% to 5%. Material for sequencing was PBMCs. Receptors were obtained from a human donor in good health. Some clones in this sample may be carry-over from other donors' samples.

DNA for the CDR3: TGTGCCAGCAGTTACGGGGGGAGGAACTATGGCTACACCTTC. Translated: CASSYGGRNYGYTF. The chain links TRBV6-6 to TRBJ1-2; D possibly corresponds to TRBD1 (5 bases). V was shortened by 2 bases and J by 2 bases, with 9 bases between the two germline ends. The CDR3 is 14 residues long. The germline V gene has CDR1 MNHNY and CDR2 SVGAGI (reference sequence).

The V call is TRBV2, the J call TRBJ1-2; weak D call: TRBD1 (5 bases). This CDR3 is built from 14 residues. V dropped 4 bases and J dropped 0 bases, with 9 bases sitting between them. Germline assignment: CDR1 SNHLY and CDR2 FYNNEI. CDR3 sequence (DNA): TGTGCCAGCAGTGCCCAGGGAACTAACTATGGCTACACCTTC. Protein product: CASSAQGTNYGYTF.

V is TRBV15 and J is TRBJ1-1; D remains ambiguous. The V end was cut by 8 bases, the J end by 0 bases, with 10 bases between. The CDR3 is made up of 13 amino acids. Germline assignment: CDR1 LNHNV and CDR2 YYDKDF (reference sequence). CDR3 DNA sequence: TGTGCCACCCAACGGGGTCTGAACACTGAAGCTTTCTTT. This sequence encodes CATQRGLNTEAFF. Filled out from reference TRBV15 and TRBJ1-1, the complete variable domain reads DAMVIQNPRYQVTQFGKPVTLSCSQTLNHNVMYWYQQKSSQAPKLLFHYYDKDFNNEADTPDNFQSRRPNTSFCFLDIRSPGLGDTAMYLCATQRGLNTEAFFGQGTRLTVV.

The chain joins TRBV19 to TRBJ2-1; 8 bases are a match to TRBD1. This CDR3 is 15 amino acids long. Per the germline V gene, CDR1 is LNHDA and CDR2 is SQIVND (reference sequence). J lost 3 bases, V lost 4 bases, and 5 bases had no gene match. CDR3 loop: CASSTGTGIYNEQFF. CDR3 nucleotide sequence: TGTGCCAGTAGTACGGGGACAGGTATCTACAATGAGCAGTTCTTC. The full variable domain, in which reference TRBV19 and TRBJ2-1 provide the parts outside the CDR3, is DGGITQSPKYLFRKEGQNVTLSCEQNLNHDAMYWYRQDPGQGLRLIYYSQIVNDFQKGDIAEGYSVSREKKESFPLTVTSAQKNPTAFYLCASSTGTGIYNEQFFGPGTRLTVL.

V and J are TRBV6-6 and TRBJ1-4; D gene ambiguous. Germline V gene lookup returns CDR1 MNHNY and CDR2 SVGAGI (reference sequence). The CDR3 extends over 12 amino acids. V was clipped by 2 bases and J by 12 bases, with 10 bases between them. The CDR3 sequence is CASSYRYSQLFF. The CDR3, as DNA: TGTGCCAGCAGTTACCGGTACAGCCAACTGTTTTTT.

V gene TRBV30 combines with J gene TRBJ1-5; D is unresolved. The V gene's germline CDR1 is GTSNPN and CDR2 SVGIG (reference sequence). The CDR3 runs to 13 residues. V lost 1 base and J lost 1, with 5 bases in between. The CDR3 loop reads CAWSGRSNQPQHF. The CDR3 DNA follows: TGTGCCTGGAGTGGTCGGAGCAATCAGCCCCAGCATTTT.

DNA of the CDR3: TGTGCCAGCAGCTCGGGACAGGGGGCTCGGTACGGCTACACCTTC. This translates into CASSSGQGARYGYTF. The V call is TRBV5-6, the J call TRBJ1-2; TRBD1 matches at 12 bases. Germline V gene lookup returns CDR1 SGHDT and CDR2 YYEEEE. The CDR3 length is 15 residues. J was trimmed by 8 bases and V by 3 bases; bases with no gene match: 8.

V usage is TRBV25-1 and J usage is TRBJ1-5, with TRBD1 as a possible D gene (5 bases). Trimming shortened V by 4 bases and J by 7 bases, and 17 bases separated the two germline ends. Per the germline V gene, CDR1 is MGHDK and CDR2 is SYGVNS. This CDR3 is 15 amino acids long. CDR3 bases: TGTGCCAGCAGTGCCGACGACGGGGGAGTGCAGCCCCAGCATTTT. Translating gives CASSADDGGVQPQHF.

This chain joins TRBV18 and TRBJ1-1; a weak D match, TRBD1 (5 bases). The germline CDR1 and CDR2 sequences are KGHSH and LQKENI. The CDR3 length is 14 residues. Trimming shortened V by 2 bases and J by 5 bases, and 12 bases separated the two germline ends. In DNA, the CDR3 is TGTGCCAGCTCACCAACAGGAATGGGAACTGAAGCTTTCTTT. Translated: CASSPTGMGTEAFF. Looking up the rest from reference TRBV18 and TRBJ1-1 gives the full variable domain: NAGVMQNPRHLVRRRGQEARLRCSPMKGHSHVYWYRQLPEEGLKFMVYLQKENIIDESGMPKERFSAEFPKEGPSILRIQQVVRGDSAAYFCASSPTGMGTEAFFGQGTRLTVV.

Worth noting for this clone: An end of the junction differs from the germline gene, which may be a read error. V and J are TRBV18 and TRBJ1-1; D unclear. The CDR3 extends over 13 amino acids. Germline CDR1 KGHSH, CDR2 LQKENI. The CDR3 nucleotides read TGTGCCAGCTTACCAGAGGTAAACACTGAAGCTTTCTTT. This encodes CASLPEVNTEAFF.

In DNA, the CDR3 is TGTGCCAGCAGCCCCGCGGCGACCTACGAGCAGTACTTC. Protein sequence: CASSPAATYEQYF. The gene calls are TRBV7-9 and TRBJ2-7; D call uncertain. The CDR3 is 13 amino acids. V was trimmed by 5 bases and J by 2 bases, leaving 10 bases between them. CDR1 and CDR2 from the germline V gene are SEHNR and FQNEAQ (reference sequence).

The chain links TRBV19 to TRBJ2-3; weak D call: TRBD2 (6 bases). The CDR3 totals 14 residues. V lost 11 bases and J 6 bases, leaving 21 bases between the germline ends. Germline V lookup: CDR1 LNHDA, CDR2 SQIVND (reference sequence). In DNA form, the CDR3 reads TGTGCCTTCTGGGACTTCCCGGCGGGGGATACGCAGTATTTT. Translated: CAFWDFPAGDTQYF.

This rearrangement joins TRBV2 to TRBJ2-5; 8 nucleotides agree with TRBD1. The V gene end was trimmed by 6 bases and the J gene end by 7 bases; junction bases not matched to a gene: 13. Germline loops: CDR1 SNHLY, CDR2 FYNNEI. The CDR3 runs to 15 residues. DNA for the CDR3: TGTGCCAGCAGGCGGGGACAGGTGCCATCCGTGACCCAGTACTTC. Amino acids: CASRRGQVPSVTQYF.

The rearrangement joins TRBV7-2 to TRBJ2-5; TRBD2 matches 12 bases. Germline CDR1 SGHTA, CDR2 FQGNSA. This CDR3 contains 17 residues. V lost 0 bases and J lost 2; bases outside the gene matches: 4. DNA of the CDR3: TGTGCCAGCAGCTTAGCGTCTAGCGGGGGGGGGCAAGAGACCCAGTACTTC. As protein: CASSLASSGGGQETQYF. Together with reference TRBV7-2 and TRBJ2-5, the CDR3 gives the full variable domain: GAGVSQSPSNKVTEKGKDVELRCDPISGHTALYWYRQSLGQGLEFLIYFQGNSAPDKSGLPSDRFSAERTGGSVSTLTIQRTQQEDSAVYLCASSLASSGGGQETQYFGPGTRLLVL.

The chain links TRBV5-1 to TRBJ1-1; unclear D gene. The germline V and J ends were trimmed by 8 bases and 3 bases, with 17 bases remaining between them. Germline CDR1 and CDR2: SGHRS and YFSETQ. This CDR3 is built from 14 residues. The CDR3 spells CASHIAGRDTEAFF. For the CDR3, the DNA is TGCGCCAGTCATATTGCGGGAAGGGACACTGAAGCTTTCTTT.

V is TRBV2 and J is TRBJ1-4; 12 nucleotides align to TRBD1. Germline loops: CDR1 SNHLY, CDR2 FYNNEI. This CDR3 contains 17 residues. V shed 2 bases and J 4 bases; nucleotides not matched to a gene: 5. CDR3 nucleotide sequence: TGTGCCAGCAGTGAATGGGGACAGGGGGCCTTTAATGAAAAACTGTTTTTT. Its protein product is CASSEWGQGAFNEKLFF.

V usage is TRBV7-2 and J usage is TRBJ1-1, with a weak D call TRBD1 (6 bases). The germline V gene encodes CDR1 SGHTA and CDR2 FQGNSA. The CDR3 is made up of 14 amino acids. Trimming took 5 bases from V and 2 from J, leaving 12 bases between them. CDR3 bases: TGTGCCAGCAGCCGGGGACACTCCAACACTGAAGCTTTCTTT. This sequence encodes CASSRGHSNTEAFF.

V is TRBV11-2 and J is TRBJ2-1; D is perhaps TRBD2 (6 bases). Trimming stripped 7 bases from V and 9 bases from J, with 13 bases between. The CDR3 spans 12 residues. From germline, CDR1 is SGHAT and CDR2 FQNNGV. The CDR3 region is CASTASGSEQFF. CDR3 nucleotide sequence: TGTGCCAGCACCGCCTCCGGGAGTGAGCAGTTCTTC.

V gene TRBV29-1 combines with J gene TRBJ1-1; 8 nucleotides align to TRBD1. Germline values: CDR1 SQVTM, CDR2 ANQGSEA. The ends lost 4 bases at V and 3 bases at J; junction bases unmatched: 4. This CDR3 has 13 amino acids. The DNA for the CDR3 is TGCAGCGTTGCCAGGGGGCGCGACACTGAAGCTTTCTTT. This gives the protein CSVARGRDTEAFF.

V and J are TRBV20-1 and TRBJ1-1, with D unclear. The V gene lost 4 bases and the J gene lost 2 bases, with 2 bases spanning the gap. The CDR3 covers 10 residues. Germline CDR1 and CDR2: DFQATT and SNEGSKA (reference sequence). The CDR3 DNA is TGCAGTGCTACAAACACTGAAGCTTTCTTT. This gives the protein CSATNTEAFF.

The J gene is TRBJ2-7, the V gene TRBV9, with 7 positions matching TRBD2. This CDR3 is built from 14 residues. The J segment lost 4 bases and the V segment lost 3 bases, leaving 7 bases of the junction unmatched. CDR1 is SGDLS, CDR2 YYNGEE, per germline. In DNA, the CDR3 is TGTGCCAGCAGCGCCGGAGGACTAGTTTACGAGCAGTACTTC. Its protein product is CASSAGGLVYEQYF.

The chain joins TRBV27 to TRBJ1-2; D is undetermined. The CDR3 runs to 12 residues. Between the trimmed V and J ends, which lost 6 bases and 6 bases, there was a span of 11 bases. The germline gives CDR1 MNHEY, CDR2 SMNVEV (reference sequence). This CDR3 is CASRRGFNGYTF. CDR3 coding DNA: TGTGCCAGCAGAAGAGGGTTTAATGGCTACACCTTC.

V gene TRBV19 combines with J gene TRBJ2-3; D is unclear. V lost 0 bases and J lost 3, with 13 bases in between. The CDR3 totals 16 residues. Germline CDR1 reads LNHDA; CDR2 reads SQIVND (reference sequence). The DNA for the CDR3 is TGTGCCAGTAGTATAGATCGCGCTAGAACAACAGATACGCAGTATTTT. Amino acid sequence: CASSIDRARTTDTQYF. The full variable domain, rest sourced from reference TRBV19 and TRBJ2-3, is DGGITQSPKYLFRKEGQNVTLSCEQNLNHDAMYWYRQDPGQGLRLIYYSQIVNDFQKGDIAEGYSVSREKKESFPLTVTSAQKNPTAFYLCASSIDRARTTDTQYFGPGTRLTVL.

The chain combines TRBV29-1 with TRBJ1-2; 9 bases line up with TRBD1. J lost 6 bases, V lost 4 bases, and 0 bases had no gene match. The germline gives CDR1 SQVTM, CDR2 ANQGSEA. The CDR3 sequence is 11 residues long. The CDR3 here is CSVGQGDGYTF. The CDR3, as DNA: TGCAGCGTTGGACAGGGGGATGGCTACACCTTC.

This chain joins TRBV4-1 and TRBJ2-7; TRBD1 aligns across 8 bases. The CDR3 is 14 residues long. J was trimmed by 3 bases and V by 3 bases; bases with no gene match: 4. Germline lookup yields CDR1 MGHRA and CDR2 YSYEKL. The DNA of the CDR3 is TGCGCCAGCAGCCAGGGACAGGTCGGCTACGAGCAGTACTTC. This translates into CASSQGQVGYEQYF.